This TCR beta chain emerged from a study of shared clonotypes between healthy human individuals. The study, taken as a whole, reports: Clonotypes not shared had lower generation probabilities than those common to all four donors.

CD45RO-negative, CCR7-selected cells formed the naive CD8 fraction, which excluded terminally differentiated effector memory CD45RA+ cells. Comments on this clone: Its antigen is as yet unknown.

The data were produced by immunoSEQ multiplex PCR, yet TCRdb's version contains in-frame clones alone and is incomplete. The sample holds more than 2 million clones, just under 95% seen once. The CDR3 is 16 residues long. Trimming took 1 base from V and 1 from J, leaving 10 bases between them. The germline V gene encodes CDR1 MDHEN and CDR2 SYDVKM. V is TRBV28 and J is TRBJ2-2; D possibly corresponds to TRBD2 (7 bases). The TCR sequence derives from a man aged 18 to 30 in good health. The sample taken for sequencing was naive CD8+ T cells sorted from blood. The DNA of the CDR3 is TGTGCCAGCAGTTTATCGGGGGGCCAGAACACCGGGGAGCTGTTTTTT. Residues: CASSLSGGQNTGELFF.